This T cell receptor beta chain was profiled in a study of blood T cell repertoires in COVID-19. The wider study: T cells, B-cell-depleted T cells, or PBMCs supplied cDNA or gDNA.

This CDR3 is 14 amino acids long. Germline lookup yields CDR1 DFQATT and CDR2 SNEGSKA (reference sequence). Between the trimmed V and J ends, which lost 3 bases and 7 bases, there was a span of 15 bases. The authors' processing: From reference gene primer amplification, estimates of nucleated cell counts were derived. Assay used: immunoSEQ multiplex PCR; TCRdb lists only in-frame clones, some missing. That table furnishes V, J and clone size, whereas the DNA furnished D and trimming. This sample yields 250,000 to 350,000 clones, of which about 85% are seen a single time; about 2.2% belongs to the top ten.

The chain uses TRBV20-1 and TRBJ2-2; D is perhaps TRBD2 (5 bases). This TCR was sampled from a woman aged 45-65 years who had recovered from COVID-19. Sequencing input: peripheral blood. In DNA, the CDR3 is TGCAGTGCTAGTGGCGCAAGCGGTGTCGGGGAGCTGTTTTTT. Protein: CSASGASGVGELFF.